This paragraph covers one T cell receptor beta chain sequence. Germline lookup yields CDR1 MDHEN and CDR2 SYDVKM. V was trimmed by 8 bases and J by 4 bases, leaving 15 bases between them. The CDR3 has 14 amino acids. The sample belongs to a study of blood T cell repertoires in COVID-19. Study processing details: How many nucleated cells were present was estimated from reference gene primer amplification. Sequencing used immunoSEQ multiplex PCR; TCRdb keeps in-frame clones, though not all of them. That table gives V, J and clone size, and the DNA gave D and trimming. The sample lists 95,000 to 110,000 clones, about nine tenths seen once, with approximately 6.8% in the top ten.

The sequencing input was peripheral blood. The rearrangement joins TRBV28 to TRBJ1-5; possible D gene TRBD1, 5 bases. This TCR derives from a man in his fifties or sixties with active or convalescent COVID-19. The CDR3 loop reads CASRRPGENQPQHF. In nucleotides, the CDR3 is TGTGCCAGCCGCCGGCCGGGGGAGAATCAGCCCCAGCATTTT.